This T cell receptor beta chain was captured by sequencing in a study of T-cell reconstitution after alpha-beta-depleted transplantation in children. The TCRbeta library incorporated unique molecular identifiers. TCRdb redid the calling of the PCR reads with MiXCR, one entry per CDR3 protein. The profile shows around 78,000 distinct CDR3 sequences, 6% to 8% of them singletons. The CDR3 contains 12 residues. V lost 5 bases and J 5 bases, leaving 10 bases between the germline ends. This clonotype was recorded at least ten times. This receptor was taken from a human donor who donated a stem cell graft to a child with acute lymphoblastic leukemia. The chain joins TRBV12-3 or TRBV12-4 to TRBJ2-7; tentatively, D is TRBD1 (6 bases). The sequences come from PBMCs from the stem cell graft donor, collected from the stem cell graft. The CDR3 DNA reads TGTGCCAGCAGTCAAGGACAGCACGAGCAGTACTTC. This gives the protein CASSQGQHEQYF.